This T cell receptor (beta chain) was found in a study of shared clonotypes between healthy human individuals. Across several immunoSEQ plates, the genomic DNA of each subset was split evenly. The input for sorted-subset replicate PCRs was about 200 ng DNA, about 30,000 T cell genomes. Only in-frame clones appear in the TCRdb table, and some are missing; sequencing was by immunoSEQ multiplex PCR. The sample lists roughly 700,000 clones; roughly 88% were seen once. There are 15 residues in the CDR3. Germline V lookup: CDR1 SGHTA, CDR2 FQGNSA. V was trimmed by 3 bases and J by 4 bases, leaving 13 bases between them. With regard to this clone: Its target is not known.

Study-wide findings and caveats: Non-shared clonotypes had lower generation probabilities than those shared by all four donors.

V usage is TRBV7-2 and J usage is TRBJ2-4; tentatively, D is TRBD2 (5 bases). This TCR derives from a man younger than 30 in good health. Some clones in this sample may be carry-over from other donors' samples. Sequenced sample: memory CD8+ T cells from PBMCs. The subset: CD45RO+ cells pooled with CCR7-negative TemRA cells. The DNA for the CDR3 is TGTGCCAGCAGCTTCGTAGGCGGACTTAAAAACATTCAGTACTTC. Encoded protein: CASSFVGGLKNIQYF.